The next 2 T cell receptor beta chains were all read from a single sample in a study of blood T cells in healthy people across ages. A J-beta primer mix and a sample-barcoded 5' primer were used in a second PCR of roughly 7 to 12 cycles. TCRdb reanalysed the 5' RACE reads using MiXCR and keeps one entry per CDR3 protein. The table includes roughly 410,000 distinct CDR3 sequences, roughly half detected once. Material for sequencing was blood. Source of these receptors: a man in his 60s in good health.

This clonotype has only a few counts. The chain recombines TRBV6-5 with TRBJ1-2; D uncertain. The CDR3 totals 13 residues. The germline V gene encodes CDR1 MNHEY and CDR2 SVGAGI. V lost 5 bases to trimming and J lost 5 bases, with 12 bases between them. In DNA, the CDR3 is TGTGCCAGCAGTGATGGGCAAACATATGGCTACACCTTC. Its protein product is CASSDGQTYGYTF.

The rearrangement links TRBV3-1 to TRBJ2-7; D not certain. The CDR3 runs to 13 residues. V was pared by 5 bases and J by 6 bases, with 14 bases between. The germline gives CDR1 LGHDT, CDR2 YNNKEL (reference sequence). CDR3 DNA: TGTGCCAGCAGCGGATTTTCATCGGGCGAGCAGTACTTC. Translating gives CASSGFSSGEQYF.